A selection of T cell receptor beta chains follows, all from one sample in a study of shared clonotypes between healthy human individuals. TCRdb keeps only in-frame clones here, not all; method: immunoSEQ multiplex PCR. There are roughly 500,000 clones in the sample; more than 75% occur only once, and roughly 13% lies in the top ten. The sample comprised PBMCs. The origin of the receptors is a woman between 40 and 50 years old in good health. Some clones in this sample may be carry-over from other donors' samples. The CDR3 runs from the conserved cysteine through the conserved F or W. The order of the fields is clone size, D gene, J gene, V gene, CDR3 protein, CDR3 DNA. A D gene is named only where the DNA matches it firmly. Clone size is given for some rows only: seen once, a few or many times, or a class if the clone is expanded.

-	-	TRBJ1-1	TRBV7-6	CASSLSGMNTEAFF	TGTGCCAGCAGCTTGTCCGGGATGAACACTGAAGCTTTCTTT
-	TRBD1	TRBJ1-5	TRBV6-5	CASSYSARGPNQPQHF	TGTGCCAGCAGTTACTCGGCCAGGGGGCCGAATCAGCCCCAGCATTTT
once	-	TRBJ1-1	TRBV19	CASSISVNTEAFF	TGTGCCAGTAGTATTTCGGTGAACACTGAAGCTTTCTTT
-	-	TRBJ2-3	TRBV6-1	CASSLGPKEADTQYF	TGTGCCAGCAGCCTGGGTCCCAAGGAGGCAGATACGCAGTATTTT
-	-	TRBJ1-4	TRBV7-8	CASSSYSIFNEKLFF	TGTGCCAGCAGCTCCTACTCAATTTTTAATGAAAAACTGTTTTTT
-	TRBD1	TRBJ1-3	TRBV7-9	CASSYTGGYTIYF	TGTGCCAGCAGCTACACAGGGGGATACACCATATATTTT
-	TRBD2	TRBJ2-3	TRBV4-2	CASSQSGPAGADTQYF	TGTGCCAGCAGCCAATCGGGACCTGCGGGGGCAGATACGCAGTATTTT
-	-	TRBJ2-5	TRBV4-2	CASSQVKGGTGQETQYF	TGTGCCAGCAGCCAAGTCAAGGGCGGCACCGGCCAAGAGACCCAGTACTTC
-	TRBD2	TRBJ2-7	TRBV2	CASKASGYEQYF	TGTGCCAGCAAAGCTAGCGGATACGAGCAGTACTTC
-	TRBD1	TRBJ1-5	TRBV15	CATSGGTGQPQHF	TGTGCCACCAGCGGGGGGACAGGACAGCCCCAGCATTTT
-	-	TRBJ2-7	TRBV9	CASSPRVGSYEQYF	TGTGCCAGCAGCCCGAGAGTTGGGTCCTACGAGCAGTACTTC
-	TRBD2	TRBJ2-1	TRBV29-1	CSVEAGGLHNEQFF	TGCAGCGTTGAAGCGGGAGGCCTACACAATGAGCAGTTCTTC
-	TRBD2	TRBJ2-7	TRBV7-8	CASSDYSGSAYEQYF	TGTGCCAGCAGCGACTATAGCGGGAGTGCCTACGAGCAGTACTTC
-	-	TRBJ1-2	TRBV2	CASSAGQTYGYTF	TGTGCCAGCAGTGCCGGCCAGACCTATGGCTACACCTTC
once	TRBD1	TRBJ1-1	TRBV28	CASNLQGARAFF	TGTGCCAGCAATCTACAGGGGGCTCGGGCTTTCTTT
-	TRBD2	TRBJ2-1	TRBV27	CASSLWAAGVEQFF	TGTGCCAGCAGTTTATGGGCCGCGGGAGTTGAGCAGTTCTTC
-	-	TRBJ2-1	TRBV7-2	CASSQVRRGYNEQFF	TGTGCCAGCAGCCAGGTCCGGCGGGGCTACAATGAGCAGTTCTTC
few	TRBD1	TRBJ2-3	TRBV5-1	CASSLSGGGTDTQYF	TGCGCCAGCAGCTTGTCAGGGGGCGGGACAGATACGCAGTATTTT
-	-	TRBJ1-4	TRBV10-1	CASSEGTTNEKLFF	TGCGCCAGCAGTGAAGGCACAACTAATGAAAAACTGTTTTTT
-	TRBD1	TRBJ2-5	TRBV5-1	CASSLGTGVEETQYF	TGCGCCAGCAGCTTGGGGACAGGGGTGGAAGAGACCCAGTACTTC
few	-	TRBJ2-7	TRBV30	CAWGQGGTYEQYF	TGTGCCTGGGGGCAGGGGGGAACCTACGAGCAGTACTTC
-	TRBD1	TRBJ2-7	TRBV4-3	CASSQVWTGTEEQYF	TGCGCCAGCAGCCAAGTATGGACAGGGACCGAAGAGCAGTACTTC
-	-	TRBJ2-3	TRBV7-2	CASSLGYTQYF	TGTGCCAGCAGCTTAGGTTATACGCAGTATTTT
-	-	TRBJ1-2	TRBV28	CASRTAGQGGYTF	TGTGCCAGCAGGACCGCCGGCCAGGGTGGCTACACCTTC
-	TRBD2	TRBJ2-1	TRBV30	CAWSVTGTRNEQFF	TGTGCCTGGAGTGTGACCGGGACTAGAAATGAGCAGTTCTTC
-	TRBD1	TRBJ1-5	TRBV28	CASSSDRGPSGQPQHF	TGTGCCAGCAGCTCGGACAGGGGGCCCAGCGGACAGCCCCAGCATTTT
-	-	TRBJ2-1	TRBV7-9	CASSPGLNYNEQFF	TGTGCCAGCAGCCCGGGACTGAACTACAATGAGCAGTTCTTC
-	-	TRBJ2-2	TRBV27	CASNGGQRNTGELFF	TGTGCCAGCAATGGAGGACAGAGGAACACCGGGGAGCTGTTTTTT
once	-	TRBJ1-2	TRBV7-9	CASSLVAGSNYGYTF	TGTGCCAGCAGCTTAGTCGCAGGGTCGAACTATGGCTACACCTTC
few	-	TRBJ1-2	TRBV19	CASSTAGWYGYTF	TGTGCCAGTAGTACGGCAGGGTGGTATGGCTACACCTTC
-	-	TRBJ2-7	TRBV6-5	CASSGYPGGEQYF	TGTGCCAGCAGCGGCTACCCAGGGGGGGAGCAGTACTTC
-	TRBD1	TRBJ2-7	TRBV7-2	CASSFDRAPVYEQYF	TGTGCCAGCAGCTTCGACAGGGCCCCGGTCTACGAGCAGTACTTC
-	-	TRBJ2-1	TRBV21-1	CASSKAASGSRDEQFF	TGTGCCAGCAGCAAAGCGGCTAGCGGGAGTCGGGATGAGCAGTTCTTC
-	TRBD2	TRBJ2-3	TRBV15	CATSSPGLAEGFDTQYF	TGTGCCACCAGCAGCCCCGGACTAGCGGAAGGGTTCGATACGCAGTATTTT
few	TRBD1	TRBJ1-4	TRBV7-2	CASSLDRRGTNEKLFF	TGTGCCAGCAGCCTGGACAGGCGAGGGACTAATGAAAAACTGTTTTTT
-	-	TRBJ2-3	TRBV7-3	CASSLTDGGTDTQYF	TGTGCCAGCAGCTTAACGGATGGGGGCACAGATACGCAGTATTTT
-	-	TRBJ1-5	TRBV6-1	CASSASNSNQPQHF	TGTGCCAGCAGTGCCAGTAATAGCAATCAGCCCCAGCATTTT
-	-	TRBJ2-7	TRBV12-2	CASPGLEGSYEQYF	TGTGCAAGTCCCGGACTAGAGGGCTCCTACGAGCAGTACTTC
-	-	TRBJ2-1	TRBV27	CASSFGRVYNEQFF	TGTGCCAGCAGTTTCGGACGCGTGTACAATGAGCAGTTCTTC
-	TRBD1	TRBJ2-7	TRBV28	CASSPIDRDSYEQYF	TGTGCCAGCAGTCCTATAGACAGGGACTCCTACGAGCAGTACTTC
-	TRBD2	TRBJ2-1	TRBV5-1	CASSSGGLAPSYNEQFF	TGCGCCAGCAGCTCTGGGGGACTAGCACCCTCCTACAATGAGCAGTTCTTC
many	TRBD1	TRBJ2-7	TRBV6-1	CASSERAGDSSYEQYF	TGTGCCAGCAGTGAACGAGCAGGGGACAGCTCCTACGAGCAGTACTTC
-	-	TRBJ2-3	TRBV11-2	CASSSPRGLSTDTQYF	TGTGCCAGCAGCTCCCCAAGAGGACTTAGCACAGATACGCAGTATTTT
-	TRBD1	TRBJ2-7	TRBV5-1	CASSLETGTGDLVRTPYEQYF	TGCGCCAGCAGCTTGGAAACCGGGACAGGGGATTTAGTTCGGACCCCCTACGAGCAGTACTTC
few	-	TRBJ2-7	TRBV4-3	CASSQEILSVEQYF	TGCGCCAGCAGCCAAGAGATTCTGTCCGTCGAGCAGTACTTC
few	-	TRBJ1-1	TRBV27	CASSLGRNTEAFF	TGTGCCAGCAGTTTAGGCAGGAACACTGAAGCTTTCTTT
-	TRBD1	TRBJ1-2	TRBV4-2	CASSQAVGGGYGYTF	TGTGCCAGCAGCCAAGCCGTGGGAGGGGGCTACGGCTACACCTTC
-	TRBD1	TRBJ1-1	TRBV19	CASSLWTGPKNTEAFF	TGTGCCAGTAGTCTCTGGACAGGACCAAAGAACACTGAAGCTTTCTTT
-	-	TRBJ2-1	TRBV11-2	CASSRSAARNNEQFF	TGTGCCAGCAGCCGGAGCGCGGCCCGGAACAATGAGCAGTTCTTC
once	-	TRBJ2-7	TRBV5-4	CASSLGIQSSSYEQYF	TGTGCCAGCAGCTTGGGGATCCAGTCGAGCTCCTACGAGCAGTACTTC
-	TRBD2	TRBJ2-2	TRBV28	CASSTFWLAGPTGELFF	TGTGCCAGCAGCACCTTTTGGCTAGCGGGACCCACCGGGGAGCTGTTTTTT
once	-	TRBJ2-1	TRBV5-1	CASSLGRGLEQFF	TGCGCCAGCAGCTTGGGACGGGGTCTAGAGCAGTTCTTC
once	TRBD1	TRBJ2-2	TRBV6-4	CASSLDRSNTGELFF	TGTGCCAGCAGCTTGGACAGGTCCAACACCGGGGAGCTGTTTTTT
-	TRBD2	TRBJ2-3	TRBV11-3	CASSQRHSGIGPDTQYF	TGTGCCAGCAGCCAGAGGCATAGCGGGATCGGGCCAGATACGCAGTATTTT
-	TRBD2	TRBJ2-3	TRBV27	CASSLSGLAGAADTQYF	TGTGCCAGCAGTCTCTCCGGACTAGCGGGAGCCGCAGATACGCAGTATTTT
-	TRBD1	TRBJ2-2	TRBV10-3	CAISETTGGADTGELFF	TGTGCCATCAGTGAGACAACAGGGGGCGCCGACACCGGGGAGCTGTTTTTT
-	TRBD1	TRBJ2-2	TRBV27	CASAYRGTTNTGELFF	TGTGCCAGCGCTTACAGGGGGACCACGAACACCGGGGAGCTGTTTTTT
few	-	TRBJ1-1	TRBV7-9	CASSSDTTEAFF	TGTGCCAGCAGCTCGGACACCACTGAAGCTTTCTTT
few	-	TRBJ1-1	TRBV5-1	CASSAGPNTEAFF	TGCGCCAGCAGCGCGGGACCGAACACTGAAGCTTTCTTT
-	TRBD1	TRBJ2-7	TRBV27	CASSLYGQGEYEQYF	TGTGCCAGCAGTTTATACGGACAGGGAGAGTACGAGCAGTACTTC